Listed below are T cell receptor beta chains from one sample, sequenced in a study of blood T cell repertoires in COVID-19. Profiled with immunoSEQ multiplex PCR; TCRdb holds only in-frame clones, not every one. The sample records under 170,000 clones, 84% being singletons. The sample taken for sequencing was peripheral blood. The receptors were sampled from a man between 65 and 85 years old with acute or convalescent COVID-19. Both conserved end residues are part of each CDR3. Fields, in order: clone size, CDR3 length, D gene, J gene, V gene, CDR3 DNA, CDR3 protein. A D gene is named only where the DNA matches it firmly. The size field is filled for only some rows; it gives once, few, many or a size class.

NA 14 NA TRBJ2-6 TRBV19 TGTGCCAGTAGTATGAGCTCTGGGGCCAACGTCCTGACTTTC CASSMSSGANVLTF
NA 11 NA TRBJ1-5 TRBV28 TGTGCCAGCAGTTTGGGGGGGCCCCAGCATTTT CASSLGGPQHF
NA 13 TRBD1 TRBJ2-1 TRBV3-1/TRBV3-2 TGTGCCAGCAGACCCGACAGGGCGAATGAGCAGTTCTTC CASRPDRANEQFF
NA 13 NA TRBJ1-4 TRBV10-2 TGCGCCAGCAACGGGAGGGGGGGTGAAAAACTGTTTTTT CASNGRGGEKLFF
NA 12 NA TRBJ2-3 TRBV6-5 TGTGCCAGCAGTAAGGGAGACGATACGCAGTATTTT CASSKGDDTQYF
NA 13 TRBD2 TRBJ2-7 TRBV7-3 TGTGCCAGCAGCCTCAGCGGGAGCAGCGAGCAGTACTTC CASSLSGSSEQYF
NA 18 TRBD1 TRBJ1-5 TRBV7-2 TGTGCCAGCAGCTGGAGAGGGACAGGGGGATATAGCAATCAGCCCCAGCATTTT CASSWRGTGGYSNQPQHF
NA 14 TRBD1 TRBJ2-4 TRBV6-6 TGTGCCAGCAGAAGGGGACAGGTCGAAAACATTCAGTACTTC CASRRGQVENIQYF
few 18 TRBD1 TRBJ1-6 TRBV28 TGTGCCAGCAGTGCCCGGACAGGGGGCGCCTTCTATAATTCACCCCTCCACTTT CASSARTGGAFYNSPLHF
NA 15 NA TRBJ1-5 TRBV7-5 TGTGCCAGAAGCCAAATGGGTAGGGGGACGCAGCCCCAGCATTTT CARSQMGRGTQPQHF
NA 13 TRBD1 TRBJ2-5 TRBV3-1/TRBV3-2 TGTGCCAGTCGACAGGGGACCCAAGAGACCCAGTACTTC CASRQGTQETQYF
NA 15 NA TRBJ2-7 TRBV9 TGTGCCAGCAGCCCAGAAATGGGCAGGGGCTACGAGCAGTACTTC CASSPEMGRGYEQYF
few 12 NA TRBJ1-5 TRBV27 TGTGCCAGCAGTACGGGAGTTCAGCCCCAGCATTTT CASSTGVQPQHF
NA 14 TRBD1 TRBJ1-1 TRBV19 TGTGCCAGTAGTACGCAGGGGGCGAACACTGAAGCTTTCTTT CASSTQGANTEAFF
NA 15 NA TRBJ1-5 TRBV2 TGTGCCAGCAGTGATGGGGGCCATAGCAATCAGCCCCAGCATTTT CASSDGGHSNQPQHF
NA 14 NA TRBJ2-1 TRBV9 TGTGCCAGCAGCGTACTAGGTGATTACAATGAGCAGTTCTTC CASSVLGDYNEQFF
NA 16 NA TRBJ2-1 TRBV18 TGTGCCAGCTCACCACCTCAGGGCCACCCCTACAATGAGCAGTTCTTC CASSPPQGHPYNEQFF
NA 15 NA TRBJ1-3 TRBV3-1/TRBV3-2 TGTGCCAGCAGCCAACAGTTCGACTCTGGAAACACCATATATTTT CASSQQFDSGNTIYF
NA 13 NA TRBJ2-3 TRBV28 TGTGCCAGCAGACTAGATTTAACAGATACGCAGTATTTT CASRLDLTDTQYF
few 15 NA TRBJ1-5 TRBV7-2 TGTGCCAGCAGAATGGGAGGGGGAAACAATCAGCCCCAGCATTTT CASRMGGGNNQPQHF
NA 13 NA TRBJ2-7 TRBV1 TGCACCAGCAGCCAAGATCCTAGTCCCGAGCAGTACTTC CTSSQDPSPEQYF
NA 15 NA TRBJ2-1 TRBV4-1 TGCGCCAGCAGCCCCTGGGGGGGGCGTTACAATGAGCAGTTCTTC CASSPWGGRYNEQFF
once 15 TRBD1 TRBJ1-5 TRBV24-1 TGTGCCACCAGTGAAGGGACAGAAGGCAATCAGCCCCAGCATTTT CATSEGTEGNQPQHF
NA 19 TRBD2 TRBJ2-1 TRBV19 TGTGCCAGTAGTAGGGGACTAGCGGGAGGCTACCAAACATACAATGAGCAGTTCTTC CASSRGLAGGYQTYNEQFF
NA 13 NA TRBJ1-2 TRBV25-1 TGTGCCAGCACGGGAGGAGCTAACTATGGCTACACCTTC CASTGGANYGYTF
NA 14 NA TRBJ1-1 TRBV6-1 TGTGCCAGCAGTGAAGGGGCCCAGGGAACTGAAGCTTTCTTT CASSEGAQGTEAFF
NA 16 NA TRBJ1-1 TRBV6-1 TGTGCCAGCAGAGAACAGAAGAGGACTCCTAACACTGAAGCTTTCTTT CASREQKRTPNTEAFF
NA 14 TRBD1 TRBJ1-4 TRBV10-1 TGCGCCAGCAGTGTGGGACAGCTTAATGAAAAACTGTTTTTT CASSVGQLNEKLFF
NA 15 TRBD2 TRBJ2-1 TRBV11-3 TGTGCCAGCAGCCCTAGACTAGCGGGAGTGACTGAGCAGTTCTTC CASSPRLAGVTEQFF
NA 13 NA TRBJ2-1 TRBV6-1 TGTGCCAGCAGTGAACTAGGGGACAATGAGCAGTTCTTC CASSELGDNEQFF
NA 18 NA TRBJ1-3 TRBV7-2 TGTGCCAGCAGCTTAAGGAGGGGGGGACTTGGCGGTGGAAACACCATATATTTT CASSLRRGGLGGGNTIYF
NA 15 NA TRBJ1-4 TRBV5-6 TGTGCCAGCAGCTATACAGGGTTCGTGCGTGAAAAACTGTTTTTT CASSYTGFVREKLFF
NA 15 TRBD1 TRBJ1-2 TRBV29-1 TGCAGCGTTGCGGCAGGGGGCCGCCCCAACTATGGCTACACCTTC CSVAAGGRPNYGYTF
few 15 NA TRBJ1-3 TRBV28 TGTGCCAGCAGTGAGGGCAGGGGTTATGGAAACACCATATATTTT CASSEGRGYGNTIYF
few 15 TRBD2 TRBJ2-5 TRBV11-3 TGTGCCAGCAGCTCACGGAGCGGGGAACGGGAGACCCAGTACTTC CASSSRSGERETQYF
NA 15 TRBD2 TRBJ2-1 TRBV19 TGTGCCAGTAGTAGAGGACTAGCGGGAATAAATGAGCAGTTCTTC CASSRGLAGINEQFF
once 11 NA TRBJ2-7 TRBV2 TGTGCCAGCAGTGAACCCCTCGTGCAGTACTTC CASSEPLVQYF
NA 15 NA TRBJ1-5 TRBV28 TGTGCCAGCAGTTTTGGCAGGGCCCTAAATCAGCCCCAGCATTTT CASSFGRALNQPQHF
NA 13 TRBD1 TRBJ1-2 TRBV7-2 TGTGCCAGCAGTTCGAACCGGGACAGGGGCTACACCTTC CASSSNRDRGYTF
NA 13 NA TRBJ1-4 TRBV5-6 TGTGCCAGCAGCTCCCCGGGGGGTGAAAAACTGTTTTTT CASSSPGGEKLFF
NA 14 TRBD2 TRBJ2-3 TRBV9 TGTGCCAGCAGCGTAGGCCTAGCGGGAGATACGCAGTATTTT CASSVGLAGDTQYF
NA 13 NA TRBJ2-2 TRBV19 TGTGCCAGTAGTATACAGGTTGCCGGGGAGCTGTTTTTT CASSIQVAGELFF
NA 13 NA TRBJ1-1 TRBV19 TGTGCCAGTACACCCCGGGGGAGGCTTGCAGCTTTCTTT CASTPRGRLAAFF
NA 15 TRBD2 TRBJ2-1 TRBV7-2 TGTGCCAGCAGCTTAACTAGCGGGAGTGTTAATGAGCAGTTCTTC CASSLTSGSVNEQFF
NA 16 NA TRBJ1-1 TRBV4-1 TGCGCCAGCAGCCAAGAAGTCGGGGTTATGAACACTGAAGCTTTCTTT CASSQEVGVMNTEAFF
NA 13 NA TRBJ2-3 TRBV19 TGTGCCAGTAGTATCGACCTGAGGGATACGCAGTATTTT CASSIDLRDTQYF
many 15 TRBD1 TRBJ2-2 TRBV11-2 TGTGCCAGCAGCTCGCCTCGGACAGGGGCCGGGGAGCTGTTTTTT CASSSPRTGAGELFF
NA 15 NA TRBJ2-5 TRBV24-1 TGTGCCACCAGTGCGCCGGCGGGGAACCAAGAGACCCAGTACTTC CATSAPAGNQETQYF
NA 15 NA TRBJ1-3 TRBV18 TGTGCCAGCTCCTCCTCCCCCCTCTCTGGAAACACCATATATTTT CASSSSPLSGNTIYF
once 12 NA TRBJ1-2 TRBV2 TGTGCCAGCAGCCCTACTTCATATGGCTACACCTTC CASSPTSYGYTF
once 16 TRBD2 TRBJ2-3 TRBV7-7 TGTGCTAGCAGCCCGGGACTAGCGGGGAGCACAGATACGCAGTATTTT CASSPGLAGSTDTQYF
NA 15 TRBD2 TRBJ2-1 TRBV11-2 TGTGCCAGCAGCCCCGGGACTAGCGGGAGGAATGAGCAGTTCTTC CASSPGTSGRNEQFF
NA 15 TRBD1 TRBJ2-1 TRBV18 TGTGCCAGCTCACCGACGGGACAGGGGTTGGATGAGCAGTTCTTC CASSPTGQGLDEQFF
NA 11 NA TRBJ2-7 TRBV25-1 TGTGCCAGCAGTGGACTCTACGAGCAGTACTTC CASSGLYEQYF
NA 13 TRBD1 TRBJ1-5 TRBV30 TGTGCCTGCCAACAGGGGGGGAATCAGCCCCAGCATTTT CACQQGGNQPQHF
NA 15 TRBD1 TRBJ2-7 TRBV28 TGTGCCGGACAGGGGGCCGGGACTTCACCCTACGAGCAGTACTTC CAGQGAGTSPYEQYF
few 17 NA TRBJ1-1 TRBV2 TGTGCTTATAGGGGGGGCAGCCGCCTGGGCATGAACACTGAAGCTTTCTTT CAYRGGSRLGMNTEAFF